Listed below are T cell receptor beta chains from one sample, sequenced in a study of neurological immune-mediated disorders. MiXCR, applied by TCRdb to the 5' RACE reads, yields one record per CDR3 protein. The sample includes 100,000 or so distinct CDR3 sequences, 3.5% to 4% of them seen just once. The sequenced sample was PBMCs. These receptors were taken from a woman younger than 35 with multiple sclerosis. Both conserved end residues are part of each CDR3. Each record gives: clone size, V gene, J gene, D gene, CDR3 protein, CDR3 DNA. A D gene is named only where the DNA matches it firmly. Size is stated as once, few, many, or a class for an expanded clone.

clone size: many
V gene: TRBV20-1
J gene: TRBJ1-2
D gene: NA
CDR3 protein: CSARSPVNYGYTF
CDR3 DNA: TGCAGTGCTAGGAGTCCGGTAAACTATGGCTACACCTTC

clone size: many
V gene: TRBV10-2
J gene: TRBJ1-3
D gene: NA
CDR3 protein: CASSEFTGNTIYF
CDR3 DNA: TGCGCCAGCAGTGAGTTCACTGGAAACACCATATATTTT

clone size: many
V gene: TRBV20-1
J gene: TRBJ2-7
D gene: TRBD2
CDR3 protein: CSARDLAGGGEQYF
CDR3 DNA: TGCAGTGCTAGAGATCTTGCGGGGGGCGGGGAGCAGTACTTC

clone size: many
V gene: TRBV7-2
J gene: TRBJ2-5
D gene: NA
CDR3 protein: CASSLISGLETQYF
CDR3 DNA: TGTGCCAGCAGCTTAATTTCAGGTCTGGAGACCCAGTACTTC

clone size: many
V gene: TRBV12-3/TRBV12-4
J gene: TRBJ1-1
D gene: NA
CDR3 protein: CASSLGDEAFF
CDR3 DNA: TGTGCCAGCAGTTTGGGAGATGAAGCTTTCTTT

clone size: many
V gene: TRBV12-3/TRBV12-4
J gene: TRBJ1-1
D gene: NA
CDR3 protein: CASSFRGGRTEAFF
CDR3 DNA: TGTGCCAGCAGTTTTAGAGGGGGACGCACTGAAGCTTTCTTT

clone size: many
V gene: TRBV29-1
J gene: TRBJ2-1
D gene: TRBD2
CDR3 protein: CSVEDLGLASDEQFF
CDR3 DNA: TGCAGCGTTGAAGATCTCGGACTAGCTTCGGATGAGCAGTTCTTC

clone size: many
V gene: TRBV7-3
J gene: TRBJ2-3
D gene: NA
CDR3 protein: CASSLSGLITDTQYF
CDR3 DNA: TGTGCCAGTAGTCTGAGTGGTTTAATAACAGATACGCAGTATTTT

clone size: many
V gene: TRBV7-9
J gene: TRBJ1-3
D gene: NA
CDR3 protein: CASSGDRQFSGNTIYF
CDR3 DNA: TGTGCCAGCAGCGGCGACAGACAATTCTCTGGAAACACCATATATTTT

clone size: many
V gene: TRBV3-1
J gene: TRBJ2-1
D gene: NA
CDR3 protein: CASSQAPGTLINNEQFF
CDR3 DNA: TGTGCCAGCAGCCAGGCACCCGGGACTCTAATTAACAATGAGCAGTTCTTC

clone size: many
V gene: TRBV5-5
J gene: TRBJ1-6
D gene: TRBD1
CDR3 protein: CASSWDRDSPLHF
CDR3 DNA: TGTGCCAGCAGCTGGGACAGGGATTCACCCCTCCACTTT

clone size: many
V gene: TRBV19
J gene: TRBJ2-1
D gene: NA
CDR3 protein: CASSIKGVRNEQFF
CDR3 DNA: TGTGCCAGTAGTATAAAGGGGGTTAGGAATGAGCAGTTCTTC

clone size: many
V gene: TRBV5-1
J gene: TRBJ1-2
D gene: TRBD1
CDR3 protein: CASSQTGTNYGYTF
CDR3 DNA: TGCGCCAGCAGCCAGACAGGGACGAACTATGGCTACACCTTC

clone size: many
V gene: TRBV6-1
J gene: TRBJ2-5
D gene: NA
CDR3 protein: CASSRQDPETQYF
CDR3 DNA: TGTGCCAGCTCACGACAGGACCCTGAGACCCAGTACTTC

clone size: few
V gene: TRBV9
J gene: TRBJ2-1
D gene: NA
CDR3 protein: CASSPVHPGEQFF
CDR3 DNA: TGTGCCAGCAGCCCAGTCCATCCCGGTGAGCAGTTCTTC

clone size: many
V gene: TRBV20-1
J gene: TRBJ2-7
D gene: TRBD2
CDR3 protein: CSARGAPGLAGVEQYF
CDR3 DNA: TGCAGTGCTAGAGGCGCACCGGGACTAGCGGGAGTCGAGCAGTACTTC

clone size: many
V gene: TRBV20-1
J gene: TRBJ2-3
D gene: TRBD2
CDR3 protein: CSANGLVRADTQYF
CDR3 DNA: TGCAGTGCTAATGGACTAGTTCGGGCAGATACGCAGTATTTT

clone size: many
V gene: TRBV5-8
J gene: TRBJ2-3
D gene: NA
CDR3 protein: CASSLERPDRRSTDTQYF
CDR3 DNA: TGTGCCAGCAGCTTGGAGCGCCCCGACAGGCGGAGCACAGATACGCAGTATTTT

clone size: few
V gene: TRBV27
J gene: TRBJ1-6
D gene: TRBD1
CDR3 protein: CASTKDRAHNSPLHF
CDR3 DNA: TGTGCCAGCACTAAGGACAGGGCGCATAATTCACCCCTCCACTTT

clone size: many
V gene: TRBV7-9
J gene: TRBJ1-1
D gene: NA
CDR3 protein: CASSLQGTYTEAFF
CDR3 DNA: TGTGCCAGCAGCTTACAGGGAACGTACACTGAAGCTTTCTTT

clone size: many
V gene: TRBV5-1
J gene: TRBJ2-1
D gene: TRBD2
CDR3 protein: CASTLPSGGSSYNEQFF
CDR3 DNA: TGCGCCAGCACTCTCCCTAGCGGGGGTAGCTCCTACAATGAGCAGTTCTTC

clone size: many
V gene: TRBV18
J gene: TRBJ2-4
D gene: TRBD1
CDR3 protein: CASSPGQLWILAKNIQYF
CDR3 DNA: TGTGCCAGCTCACCGGGACAGCTCTGGATATTAGCCAAAAACATTCAGTACTTC

clone size: many
V gene: TRBV14
J gene: TRBJ1-2
D gene: NA
CDR3 protein: CASSQDEGRGWDYGYTF
CDR3 DNA: TGTGCCAGCAGCCAAGATGAGGGCCGGGGTTGGGACTATGGCTACACCTTC

clone size: many
V gene: TRBV29-1
J gene: TRBJ2-5
D gene: NA
CDR3 protein: CSVEQVGGETQYF
CDR3 DNA: TGCAGCGTTGAACAGGTGGGGGGCGAGACCCAGTACTTC

clone size: few
V gene: TRBV20-1
J gene: TRBJ2-7
D gene: TRBD2
CDR3 protein: CSAPLSGWNYEQYF
CDR3 DNA: TGCAGTGCCCCACTTAGCGGGTGGAACTACGAGCAGTACTTC

clone size: many
V gene: TRBV4-3
J gene: TRBJ2-6
D gene: NA
CDR3 protein: CASSQVAGEVGANVLTF
CDR3 DNA: TGCGCCAGCAGCCAAGTTGCAGGGGAGGTTGGGGCCAACGTCCTGACTTTC

clone size: many
V gene: TRBV27
J gene: TRBJ2-1
D gene: TRBD1
CDR3 protein: CASLRWGQGKKEQFF
CDR3 DNA: TGTGCCAGCCTGAGATGGGGACAGGGGAAAAAAGAGCAGTTCTTC

clone size: many
V gene: TRBV7-2
J gene: TRBJ2-3
D gene: TRBD2
CDR3 protein: CASILSGGAGDTQYF
CDR3 DNA: TGTGCCAGCATTCTTAGCGGGGGGGCGGGAGATACGCAGTATTTT

clone size: many
V gene: TRBV10-3
J gene: TRBJ1-2
D gene: TRBD1
CDR3 protein: CAISEGTANYGYTF
CDR3 DNA: TGTGCCATCAGTGAGGGGACAGCTAACTATGGCTACACCTTC

clone size: many
V gene: TRBV20-1
J gene: TRBJ1-1
D gene: NA
CDR3 protein: CSARTGGDTEAFF
CDR3 DNA: TGCAGTGCTCGGACGGGCGGGGACACTGAAGCTTTCTTT

clone size: many
V gene: TRBV6-5
J gene: TRBJ2-6
D gene: TRBD1
CDR3 protein: CASSRGQSLLLTF
CDR3 DNA: TGTGCCAGCAGTCGGGGACAGAGTCTTCTCCTGACTTTC